A single sample gave rise to the 29 T cell receptor beta chains below, sequenced in a study of patients and donors after allogeneic stem cell transplantation. TCRdb fed the RT-PCR reads into MiXCR, producing one record per CDR3 protein. This repertoire shows under 200,000 distinct CDR3 sequences, roughly 31% found once; its top ten account for approximately 3.5%. The source material was blood, either unsorted or a sorted T cell fraction (not recorded which). These receptors were collected from a human donor who was either an allogeneic HSCT recipient or a stem cell or donor lymphocyte infusion donor (not recorded which). It is not recorded whose cells these are; they may come from a transplant donor.

Many counts were recorded for this clonotype. The rearrangement uses TRBV4-1 and TRBJ1-5; 8 nucleotides line up with TRBD1. After removal of 3 bases from V and 4 bases from J, the junction contained 2 bases not matched to a gene. This CDR3 comprises 14 residues. CDR1 MGHRA and CDR2 YSYEKL come from the germline V gene. The CDR3 here is CASSHTGGNQPQHF. CDR3 nucleotides: TGCGCCAGCAGCCACACAGGGGGGAATCAGCCCCAGCATTTT.

This clonotype was detected ten times or more. The CDR3 coding sequence is TGCGCCAGCAGCTTGGCGGCGAGGTCACCCCTCCACTTT. Protein product: CASSLAARSPLHF. The genes are TRBV5-1 and TRBJ1-6; D call uncertain. Trimming shortened V by 0 bases and J by 10 bases, and 8 bases separated the two germline ends. CDR1 and CDR2 from the germline V gene are SGHRS and YFSETQ. The CDR3 runs 13 residues. The full variable domain, its missing parts supplied by reference TRBV5-1 and TRBJ1-6, is KAGVTQTPRYLIKTRGQQVTLSCSPISGHRSVSWYQQTPGQGLQFLFEYFSETQRNKGNFPGRFSGRQFSNSRSEMNVSTLELGDSALYLCASSLAARSPLHFGNGTRLTVT.

CDR3: CASSLEFGDTQYF. In DNA form, the CDR3 reads TGTGCCAGCAGCTTGGAATTTGGGGATACGCAGTATTTT. The genes are TRBV5-4 and TRBJ2-3, with unresolved D. Trimming pared 0 bases from V and 6 bases from J, leaving 8 bases between. CDR1 and CDR2 from the germline V gene are SGHNT and YYREEE (reference sequence). The CDR3 extends over 13 amino acids.

The genes are TRBV24-1 and TRBJ2-3; D is undetermined. The V end lost 5 bases, the J end lost 5 bases, and 10 bases lay between the germline ends. The CDR3 covers 13 residues. Germline CDR1 reads KGHDR; CDR2 reads SFDVKD. CDR3 in amino acids: CATSAPARDTQYF. In DNA, the CDR3 is TGTGCCACCAGTGCTCCCGCGAGAGATACGCAGTATTTT.

This clonotype was detected only a few times. The rearrangement joins TRBV2 to TRBJ1-3; perhaps TRBD1 as D (6 bases). V lost 3 bases to trimming and J lost 0 bases, with 15 bases between them. The CDR3 is 17 amino acids. Per germline, CDR1 SNHLY and CDR2 FYNNEI. In DNA form, the CDR3 reads TGTGCCAGCAGTGAGTTGGACAGTTCTTACTCTGGAAACACCATATATTTT. It codes for CASSELDSSYSGNTIYF.

This clonotype was observed many times. The chain links TRBV5-1 to TRBJ1-5; D call uncertain. The germline V gene encodes CDR1 SGHRS and CDR2 YFSETQ. The CDR3 loop spans 14 amino acids. V was trimmed by 0 bases and J by 2 bases, leaving 6 bases between them. CDR3 in amino acids: CASSLGGGNQPQHF. CDR3 nucleotide sequence: TGCGCCAGCAGCTTGGGCGGGGGCAATCAGCCCCAGCATTTT.

This clonotype has more than one count but fewer than ten. The V and J genes are TRBV6-1 and TRBJ1-3; D might be TRBD1 (5 bases). This CDR3 spans 13 amino acids. The germline gives CDR1 MNHNS, CDR2 SASEGT. V was pared by 10 bases and J by 5 bases, with 15 bases between. This CDR3 is CATLPDTRNTIYF. CDR3 nucleotide sequence: TGTGCCACGCTCCCGGACACAAGAAACACCATATATTTT.

In its sample, this clonotype was seen a few times. The chain has TRBV3-1 and TRBJ1-6; D uncertain. V lost 6 bases, J lost 8 bases, and 14 bases lay in between. The CDR3 extends over 14 amino acids. From germline, CDR1 is LGHDT and CDR2 YNNKEL (reference sequence). The CDR3 is CASRPTLIDSPLHF. In DNA form, the CDR3 reads TGTGCCAGCAGACCCACCCTAATTGATTCACCCCTCCACTTT.

The chain uses TRBV28 and TRBJ2-7; D is unresolved. The CDR3 has 13 residues. V lost 3 bases and J 7 bases, leaving 13 bases between the germline ends. CDR1 and CDR2 (germline): MDHEN, SYDVKM. As DNA, the CDR3 is TGTGCCAGCAGTTTCCTCCTTTCGTCAGAGCAGTACTTC. As protein: CASSFLLSSEQYF. The full variable domain, in which reference TRBV28 and TRBJ2-7 provide the parts outside the CDR3, is DVKVTQSSRYLVKRTGEKVFLECVQDMDHENMFWYRQDPGLGLRLIYFSYDVKMKEKGDIPEGYSVSREKKERFSLILESASTNQTSMYLCASSFLLSSEQYFGPGTRLTVT.

This clonotype was seen many times. The V gene is TRBV18, the J gene TRBJ1-6; D is ambiguous. The CDR3 consists of 17 residues. V was shortened by 2 bases and J by 10 bases, with 21 bases between the two germline ends. CDR1 and CDR2 from the germline V gene are KGHSH and LQKENI. The CDR3: CASSPYPASILGSPLHF. The CDR3 DNA is TGTGCCAGCTCACCATACCCCGCATCTATTTTGGGATCACCCCTCCACTTT.

This clonotype was observed a handful of times. The rearrangement joins TRBV28 to TRBJ2-4, with D possibly being TRBD2 (5 bases). The V end lost 3 bases, the J end lost 1 base, and 16 bases lay between the germline ends. CDR1 MDHEN and CDR2 SYDVKM come from the germline V gene. The CDR3 sequence is 17 residues long. CDR3 sequence (DNA): TGTGCCAGCAGTTTCCAATCGGGAAGGACGGCCAAAAACATTCAGTACTTC. Protein: CASSFQSGRTAKNIQYF.

This clonotype was seen many times. The CDR3 is CASSWLESYYGYTF. The CDR3 region has the DNA TGTGCCAGCAGTTGGTTAGAGTCATACTATGGCTACACCTTC. The chain uses TRBV6-6 and TRBJ1-2; D gene ambiguous. With 4 bases removed from V and 3 bases from J, the gap between germline ends came to 12 bases. This CDR3 comprises 14 residues. CDR1 and CDR2 (germline): MNHNY, SVGAGI (reference sequence).

This clonotype was seen only a few times. The rearrangement links TRBV7-9 to TRBJ1-2; tentatively, D is TRBD1 (5 bases). The CDR3 is 15 amino acids. With 5 bases removed from V and 4 bases from J, the gap between germline ends came to 17 bases. Germline-derived CDR1 and CDR2 are SEHNR and FQNEAQ (reference sequence). The CDR3 reads CASSPTEQHPYGYTF. DNA of the CDR3: TGTGCCAGCAGCCCGACAGAGCAACACCCCTATGGCTACACCTTC.

The table lists this clonotype with a few counts. The chain employs TRBV20-1 and TRBJ1-4; D is possibly TRBD1 (6 bases). V was cut by 4 bases and J by 3 bases, with 15 bases left in between. The CDR3 consists of 15 residues. Germline CDR1 and CDR2: DFQATT and SNEGSKA (reference sequence). The CDR3 here is CSAKEGGTANEKLFF. The CDR3 DNA reads TGCAGTGCTAAGGAGGGGGGGACGGCTAATGAAAAACTGTTTTTT.

This chain joins TRBV18 and TRBJ2-1; D uncertain. Germline V gene sequence: CDR1 KGHSH, CDR2 LQKENI. The CDR3 consists of 12 residues. Trimming pared 6 bases from V and 9 bases from J, leaving 12 bases between. CDR3 sequence reads: CASSSAYPEQFF. Here the CDR3 DNA reads TGTGCCAGCTCGTCGGCTTATCCTGAGCAGTTCTTC.

The sample holds many counts of this clonotype. The CDR3 DNA sequence: TGTGCCAGCAGTTATCGTCTGGGACGGACCCTCCACTTT. Encoded protein: CASSYRLGRTLHF. This chain uses TRBV12-3 or TRBV12-4 with TRBJ1-6; a weak D match, TRBD1 (5 bases). The CDR3 covers 13 residues. Trimming left V 4 bases short and J 14 bases short, with 15 bases between.

This clonotype was picked up a small number of times. V and J are TRBV9 and TRBJ1-1, with TRBD1 as a possible D gene (5 bases). V lost 4 bases and J 3 bases, leaving 7 bases between the germline ends. Germline CDR1 and CDR2: SGDLS and YYNGEE. The length of the CDR3 is 12 residues. CDR3 bases: TGTGCCAGCAGCCGGGGGGACACTGAAGCTTTCTTT. Translated, it gives CASSRGDTEAFF.

This clonotype was seen only a few times. V gene TRBV7-2 combines with J gene TRBJ2-1; 7 positions match TRBD2. The trim removed 1 base at V and 7 bases at J, leaving 7 bases unmatched. The CDR3 sequence is 15 residues long. Germline values: CDR1 SGHTA, CDR2 FQGNSA. The CDR3 nucleotides are TGTGCCAGCAGCTTAGATCGAGCGGGATGGAATGAGCAGTTCTTC. This translates into CASSLDRAGWNEQFF.

The chain is built from TRBV20-1 and TRBJ2-1; 7 bases line up with TRBD2. The germline gives CDR1 DFQATT, CDR2 SNEGSKA (reference sequence). This CDR3 has 14 amino acids. V was pared by 3 bases and J by 7 bases, with 9 bases of the junction left unmatched. The CDR3 loop reads CSARGRAWINEQFF. CDR3 sequence (DNA): TGCAGTGCTAGGGGGAGGGCCTGGATAAATGAGCAGTTCTTC.

The V gene is TRBV11-2, the J gene TRBJ1-2, with D tentatively TRBD1 (6 bases). The CDR3 runs 16 residues. Germline V gene lookup returns CDR1 SGHAT and CDR2 FQNNGV. Trimming cost V 6 bases and J 3 bases, with 20 bases left between them. The CDR3 DNA sequence: TGTGCCAGCAGGCCATTGAAAGACGGGACACACTATGGCTACACCTTC. This gives the protein CASRPLKDGTHYGYTF.

This clonotype was counted only a few times. The genes are TRBV5-6 and TRBJ1-2; D call uncertain. CDR1 is SGHDT, CDR2 YYEEEE, per germline. V lost 3 bases, J lost 4 bases, and 13 bases lay in between. This CDR3 has 14 amino acids. The CDR3 region is CASSSLGGIYGYTF. CDR3 sequence (DNA): TGTGCCAGCAGCTCTCTTGGAGGGATCTATGGCTACACCTTC. Variable domain in full (rest from reference TRBV5-6 and TRBJ1-2): DAGVTQSPTHLIKTRGQQVTLRCSPKSGHDTVSWYQQALGQGPQFIFQYYEEEERQRGNFPDRFSGHQFPNYSSELNVNALLLGDSALYLCASSSLGGIYGYTFGSGTRLTVV.

This clonotype has a single count. J is TRBJ2-7 and V is TRBV5-1, with 7 bases aligning to TRBD1. The trim removed 3 bases at V and 4 bases at J, leaving 10 bases unmatched. This CDR3 comprises 15 residues. CDR1 and CDR2 (germline): SGHRS, YFSETQ. CDR3 in DNA: TGCGCCAGCAGCTGGACTCGACAGGGCCGGTACGAGCAGTACTTC. Encoded protein: CASSWTRQGRYEQYF.

The chain joins TRBV5-6 to TRBJ1-2; 7 nucleotides line up with TRBD1. CDR3 length: 14 amino acids. Germline CDR1 is SGHDT and CDR2 is YYEEEE. With V trimmed by 2 bases and J by 8 bases, 9 bases remained unmatched. CDR3 DNA: TGTGCCAGCAGCTTCTCCCAGGGGGGCTACGGCTACACCTTC. Amino acid sequence: CASSFSQGGYGYTF. The full variable domain, rest sourced from reference TRBV5-6 and TRBJ1-2, is DAGVTQSPTHLIKTRGQQVTLRCSPKSGHDTVSWYQQALGQGPQFIFQYYEEEERQRGNFPDRFSGHQFPNYSSELNVNALLLGDSALYLCASSFSQGGYGYTFGSGTRLTVV.

The chain combines TRBV3-1 with TRBJ2-3, with 7 bases matching TRBD2. Trimming removed 1 base from V and 4 bases from J; junction bases left unmatched: 5. Germline CDR1 reads LGHDT; CDR2 reads YNNKEL (reference sequence). There are 15 residues in the CDR3. CDR3 in amino acids: CASSQVTGGSDTQYF. The CDR3 DNA sequence: TGTGCCAGCAGCCAAGTAACGGGAGGTTCAGATACGCAGTATTTT.

V usage is TRBV12-3 or TRBV12-4 and J usage is TRBJ2-1; 11 nucleotides match TRBD2. CDR3 size: 17 residues. J was trimmed by 3 bases and V by 5 bases; bases with no gene match: 9. CDR3 DNA: TGTGCCAGCAGTCCCCGACTAGCGGGAAAACTCTACAATGAGCAGTTCTTC. As protein: CASSPRLAGKLYNEQFF.

The CDR3 DNA reads TGCAGCCTACATAAGGGGGCAGATACTGAAGCTTTCTTT. It specifies CSLHKGADTEAFF. This chain uses TRBV29-1 with TRBJ1-1; the match to TRBD1 covers 7 bases. Germline CDR1 SQVTM, CDR2 ANQGSEA. The CDR3 is 13 residues long. Trimming cost V 8 bases and J 5 bases; bases outside gene matches: 11.

In its sample, this clonotype was seen many times. The V and J genes are TRBV3-1 and TRBJ2-5; no reliable D call. This CDR3 is 10 amino acids long. CDR1 and CDR2 (germline): LGHDT, YNNKEL (reference sequence). V was pared by 0 bases and J by 7 bases, with 0 bases between. CDR3 protein: CASSQETQYF. The CDR3 DNA is TGTGCCAGCAGCCAAGAGACCCAGTACTTC.

The chain has TRBV4-3 and TRBJ1-1; D perhaps matches TRBD1 (6 bases). Germline V gives CDR1 LGHNA, CDR2 YSLEER. V was pared by 1 base and J by 3 bases, with 15 bases between. This CDR3 contains 16 residues. This chain's CDR3 is CASSQGGGRVDTEAFF. In nucleotides, the CDR3 is TGCGCCAGCAGCCAAGGAGGGGGTCGAGTCGACACTGAAGCTTTCTTT.

This clonotype was recorded a few times. J is TRBJ2-1 and V is TRBV24-1, with TRBD1 identical over 9 bases. Germline trimming cut 5 bases from V and 7 bases from J; bases unmatched to any gene: 11. Germline V gives CDR1 KGHDR, CDR2 SFDVKD. The CDR3 is 16 amino acids. The DNA of the CDR3 is TGTGCCACCAGTGTCAGGGACAGGGTAAGGGGAAATGAGCAGTTCTTC. Its protein product is CATSVRDRVRGNEQFF.